The 30 T cell receptor beta chains below come from one sample, sequenced in a study of blood T cell repertoires in COVID-19. TCRdb's table, derived via immunoSEQ multiplex PCR, lists solely in-frame clones and lacks some. This repertoire shows about 440,000 clones, around 89% found once; its top ten account for 4% to 5.5%. Source material: peripheral blood. The receptors originated from a woman aged 25 to 39 with acute or convalescent COVID-19.

The chain employs TRBV19 and TRBJ2-2, with TRBD1 matching over 9 bases. After removal of 3 bases from V and 5 bases from J, the junction contained 7 bases not matched to a gene. Germline V gene sequence: CDR1 LNHDA, CDR2 SQIVND (reference sequence). The CDR3 contains 16 residues. In DNA form, the CDR3 reads TGTGCCAGTAGTATTTTTGGGACAGGGCTTACCGGGGAGCTGTTTTTT. It is translated as CASSIFGTGLTGELFF.

The chain has TRBV6-1 and TRBJ2-2; 10 nucleotides align to TRBD1. The CDR3 is 14 residues long. V lost 3 bases and J lost 6; bases outside the gene matches: 1. The germline CDR1 and CDR2 sequences are MNHNS and SASEGT. The CDR3 loop is CASSDGQGAGELFF. CDR3 coding DNA: TGTGCCAGCAGTGATGGACAGGGGGCCGGGGAGCTGTTTTTT.

This chain connects TRBV6-2 or TRBV6-3 to TRBJ1-5; 7 bases map to TRBD1. The V segment lost 6 bases and the J segment 5 bases; nucleotides outside the gene matches: 7. CDR1 is MNHEY and CDR2 is SVGEGT in the germline V gene. The CDR3 covers 14 residues. In DNA form, the CDR3 reads TGTGCCAGCAGCCTCGGGACAGCCGATCAGCCCCAGCATTTT. Its protein is CASSLGTADQPQHF.

This rearrangement joins TRBV20-1 to TRBJ2-5, with 10 nucleotides matching TRBD1. The CDR3 runs to 14 residues. Germline lookup yields CDR1 DFQATT and CDR2 SNEGSKA (reference sequence). V gave up 3 bases and J gave up 4 bases; unmatched junction bases: 5. CDR3 protein: CSASATGGLETQYF. The CDR3, as DNA: TGCAGTGCTAGTGCGACAGGGGGCCTAGAGACCCAGTACTTC.

This clone was seen a handful of times. The chain carries TRBV3-1 (or the pseudogene TRBV3-2) and TRBJ2-2; no clear D. Trimming took off 7 bases at V and 0 bases at J, with 9 bases between the two ends. The germline gives CDR1 LGHDT, CDR2 YNNKEL (reference sequence). CDR3 length: 14 amino acids. Here the CDR3 DNA reads TGTGCCAGCAACCACGGAGCGAACACCGGGGAGCTGTTTTTT. Translating it yields CASNHGANTGELFF.

This chain uses TRBV24-1 with TRBJ2-3; TRBD2 agrees at 9 bases. The V gene's germline CDR1 is KGHDR and CDR2 SFDVKD. The CDR3 totals 14 residues. The V segment lost 9 bases and the J segment 6 bases; nucleotides outside the gene matches: 9. Here the CDR3 DNA reads TGTGCCACCGGGGAGCGGGGGGCCAGGGATACGCAGTATTTT. This codes for CATGERGARDTQYF.

The chain carries TRBV6-5 and TRBJ1-1; the D gene is possibly TRBD1 (5 bases). The CDR3 totals 13 residues. CDR1 and CDR2 from the germline V gene are MNHEY and SVGAGI. V dropped 6 bases and J dropped 1 base, with 9 bases sitting between them. The CDR3 loop is CASSITGNTEAFF. The CDR3 DNA reads as TGTGCCAGCAGCATCACAGGGAACACTGAAGCTTTCTTT.

The V call is TRBV9, the J call TRBJ2-7; TRBD2 matches at 10 bases. CDR1 and CDR2 (germline): SGDLS, YYNGEE. CDR3 length equals 16 residues. J gave up 3 bases and V 3 bases, and 9 bases lay outside the gene matches. This CDR3 reads CASSAAGTSVVYEQYF. The CDR3 DNA follows: TGTGCCAGCAGCGCGGCCGGGACTAGCGTAGTCTACGAGCAGTACTTC.

The rearrangement joins TRBV12-2 to TRBJ2-3; the D call of TRBD2 is as the table states it, not checked on the DNA. TRBV12-2 has pseudogene status. The CDR3 covers 18 residues. The CDR3 nucleotides are TGTGCAAGTCGCTTAGGGGGAGCAGGAGGCTTCGTCACAGATACGCAGTATTTT. This sequence encodes CASRLGGAGGFVTDTQYF.

J is TRBJ1-4 and V is TRBV14; D not resolved. V was trimmed by 1 base and J by 8 bases, leaving 11 bases between them. This CDR3 is built from 14 residues. Germline V gene sequence: CDR1 SGHDN, CDR2 FVKESK. CDR3 region: CASSQARPREKLFF. The CDR3 nucleotides read TGTGCCAGCAGCCAAGCCCGTCCTCGGGAAAAACTGTTTTTT.

This chain uses TRBV3-1 (or the pseudogene TRBV3-2) with TRBJ2-5, with 13 bases aligning to TRBD2. The CDR3 consists of 18 residues. CDR1 LGHDT and CDR2 YNNKEL come from the germline V gene (reference sequence). V trimming: 1 base; J trimming: 0 bases; junction bases outside the gene matches: 5. The CDR3, as DNA: TGTGCCAGCAGCCAAGGGGGGACTAGCGGGGACAACCAAGAGACCCAGTACTTC. It yields the protein CASSQGGTSGDNQETQYF.

The chain uses TRBV6-1 and TRBJ1-6; weak D call: TRBD1 (6 bases). V shed 6 bases and J shed 1 base, with 16 bases lying between them. Germline V gene sequence: CDR1 MNHNS, CDR2 SASEGT. The CDR3 loop spans 17 amino acids. The DNA for the CDR3 is TGTGCCAGCAGGGAAAGGGGGAGTATGTCCTATAATTCACCCCTCCACTTT. Its translation is CASRERGSMSYNSPLHF.

V usage is TRBV5-3 and J usage is TRBJ1-2; tentatively, D is TRBD1 (6 bases). TRBV5-3 is assigned to the ORF class and has an uncertain function. Trimming took 4 bases from V and 4 from J, leaving 14 bases between them. The CDR3 sequence is 14 residues long. CDR3 sequence: CARSLTGGPYGYTF. As DNA, the CDR3 is TGTGCCAGAAGCCTGACAGGTGGGCCCTATGGCTACACCTTC.

The V call is TRBV28, the J call TRBJ1-5; TRBD1 aligns across 10 bases. The CDR3 spans 15 residues. The V segment lost 7 bases and the J segment 4 bases; nucleotides outside the gene matches: 7. Per germline, CDR1 MDHEN and CDR2 SYDVKM. DNA for the CDR3: TGTGCCAGCATCTGGACAGGGGGTCTAAATCAGCCCCAGCATTTT. Its translation is CASIWTGGLNQPQHF.

The chain combines TRBV6-5 with TRBJ2-2, with 7 bases that match TRBD2. In germline, CDR1 is MNHEY, CDR2 SVGAGI. The V gene end was trimmed by 7 bases and the J gene end by 5 bases; junction bases not matched to a gene: 7. There are 14 residues in the CDR3. Written as DNA, the CDR3 is TGTGCCAGCACGGGGAGCGGGGTGACCGGGGAGCTGTTTTTT. Its translation is CASTGSGVTGELFF.

This chain uses TRBV5-1 with TRBJ1-2; D unclear. The germline CDR1 and CDR2 sequences are SGHRS and YFSETQ. Trimming shortened V by 2 bases and J by 4 bases, and 12 bases separated the two germline ends. The CDR3 extends over 14 amino acids. CDR3: CASSFSGLIYGYTF. In DNA form, the CDR3 reads TGCGCCAGCAGCTTCTCCGGACTTATCTATGGCTACACCTTC.

The chain employs TRBV7-2 and TRBJ1-5, with a tentative D call TRBD1 (6 bases). V was pared by 4 bases and J by 4 bases, with 8 bases between. The CDR3 is 13 residues long. Germline V gene data show CDR1 as SGHTA and CDR2 as FQGNSA. The DNA of the CDR3 is TGTGCCAGCAGCTCCCAGGGGAATCAGCCCCAGCATTTT. Amino acid sequence: CASSSQGNQPQHF.

This clone came up once. The chain recombines TRBV5-1 with TRBJ2-1; 7 bases line up with TRBD1. The germline CDR1 and CDR2 sequences are SGHRS and YFSETQ. The CDR3 contains 15 residues. V gave up 0 bases and J gave up 4 bases; unmatched junction bases: 4. The CDR3 coding sequence is TGCGCCAGCAGCTTGGGGCAGGGGGAATACAATGAGCAGTTCTTC. It codes for CASSLGQGEYNEQFF.

This clone was recorded a few times. This CDR3 is CASTTTVTNTGELFF. CDR3 DNA sequence: TGTGCCAGCACCACGACAGTAACGAACACCGGGGAGCTGTTTTTT. The genes are TRBV11-2 and TRBJ2-2, with D maybe TRBD1 (5 bases). The V and J ends lost 7 bases and 0 bases respectively, with 12 bases between them. The CDR3 has 15 residues. Germline-derived CDR1 and CDR2 are SGHAT and FQNNGV.

The V and J genes are TRBV7-2 and TRBJ2-5, with 9 bases matching TRBD2. Germline V gene data show CDR1 as SGHTA and CDR2 as FQGNSA. The V gene end was trimmed by 4 bases and the J gene end by 3 bases; junction bases not matched to a gene: 9. The CDR3 sequence is 16 residues long. Written as DNA, the CDR3 is TGTGCCAGCAGCTACGGCTATAGCGGGGGAGAAGAGACCCAGTACTTC. Protein sequence: CASSYGYSGGEETQYF.

J is TRBJ1-1 and V is TRBV7-9; 11 positions agree with TRBD1. This CDR3 is 16 amino acids long. Germline lookup yields CDR1 SEHNR and CDR2 FQNEAQ (reference sequence). The trim removed 5 bases at V and 6 bases at J, leaving 11 bases unmatched. The CDR3 here is CASSPKDRGRIAEAFF. The CDR3 DNA follows: TGTGCCAGCAGCCCGAAGGACAGGGGGCGCATCGCTGAAGCTTTCTTT.

This chain connects TRBV19 to TRBJ1-4; a weak D match, TRBD1 (6 bases). V was shortened by 7 bases and J by 3 bases, with 21 bases between the two germline ends. Germline lookup yields CDR1 LNHDA and CDR2 SQIVND (reference sequence). The CDR3 sequence is 17 residues long. In nucleotides, the CDR3 is TGTGCCAGTAATGACAAGCGCCCCGGGGGGCCTAATGAAAAACTGTTTTTT. As protein: CASNDKRPGGPNEKLFF.

V usage is TRBV13 and J usage is TRBJ1-1, with 10 bases matching TRBD1. The CDR3 is 14 amino acids. J gave up 6 bases and V 5 bases, and 6 bases lay outside the gene matches. Germline V CDR1 and CDR2: PRHDT, FYEKMQ (reference sequence). CDR3 region: CASSPGQGLAEAFF. The DNA of the CDR3 is TGTGCCAGCAGCCCGGGACAGGGGCTTGCTGAAGCTTTCTTT.

The CDR3: CASSVSGLRGNTGELFF. CDR3 bases: TGTGCCAGCAGCGTTTCAGGGCTGCGAGGGAACACCGGGGAGCTGTTTTTT. The chain carries TRBV9 and TRBJ2-2; a weak D match, TRBD1 (5 bases). The germline gives CDR1 SGDLS, CDR2 YYNGEE. CDR3 length equals 17 residues. V lost 2 bases and J lost 1, with 15 bases in between.

V usage is TRBV9 and J usage is TRBJ2-3, with TRBD2 matching 7 bases. The J segment lost 1 base and the V segment lost 0 bases, leaving 11 bases of the junction unmatched. The CDR3 runs to 18 residues. Germline V gene sequence: CDR1 SGDLS, CDR2 YYNGEE. The CDR3, as DNA: TGTGCCAGCAGCGTAGTTTCGGGTAGGGCGGGAGGCACAGATACGCAGTATTTT. Protein sequence: CASSVVSGRAGGTDTQYF.

The chain has TRBV4-1 and TRBJ1-6; 8 bases agree with TRBD1. The CDR3 is 18 amino acids. Germline V gives CDR1 MGHRA, CDR2 YSYEKL. Trimming took 4 bases from V and 7 from J; bases not matched to a gene: 15. The CDR3 sequence is CASSPTAGRGLENSPLHF. In DNA form, the CDR3 reads TGCGCCAGCAGCCCCACAGCTGGCAGGGGGCTTGAGAATTCACCCCTCCACTTT.

This clone was recorded once. The rearrangement links TRBV19 to TRBJ2-1; the match to TRBD2 covers 9 bases. The germline V gene has CDR1 LNHDA and CDR2 SQIVND (reference sequence). V shed 3 bases, J shed 5 bases, and the junction held 8 bases outside the gene matches. This CDR3 comprises 16 residues. The CDR3 here is CASSMPSGGSDNEQFF. The CDR3 DNA reads as TGTGCCAGTAGTATGCCCAGCGGGGGGTCCGACAATGAGCAGTTCTTC.

In its sample, this clone was seen a few times. The J gene is TRBJ2-7, the V gene TRBV20-1; no clear D gene. CDR1 and CDR2 (germline): DFQATT, SNEGSKA (reference sequence). The CDR3 totals 13 residues. V lost 3 bases, J lost 0 bases, and 9 bases lay in between. The DNA of the CDR3 is TGCAGTGCTAGTCTCTCGCGCTCCTACGAGCAGTACTTC. Residues: CSASLSRSYEQYF.

This clone was observed a single time. The J gene is TRBJ2-7, the V gene TRBV11-2, with TRBD2 identical over 8 bases. CDR1 and CDR2 from the germline V gene are SGHAT and FQNNGV. Trimming took 4 bases from V and 3 from J; bases not matched to a gene: 17. The CDR3 length is 18 residues. The CDR3 nucleotides read TGTGCCAGCAGCTCCACGGGACTAGGTTCCTCTCCATTCTACGAGCAGTACTTC. This encodes CASSSTGLGSSPFYEQYF. The full variable domain, rest sourced from reference TRBV11-2 and TRBJ2-7, is EAGVAQSPRYKIIEKRQSVAFWCNPISGHATLYWYQQILGQGPKLLIQFQNNGVVDDSQLPKDRFSAERLKGVDSTLKIQPAKLEDSAVYLCASSSTGLGSSPFYEQYFGPGTRLTVT.

The chain combines TRBV24-1 with TRBJ2-1, with TRBD1 as a possible D gene (5 bases). The germline CDR1 and CDR2 sequences are KGHDR and SFDVKD. V dropped 5 bases and J dropped 6 bases, with 16 bases sitting between them. There are 15 residues in the CDR3. Here the CDR3 DNA reads TGTGCCACCAGTGTCTCGTTAGGGGTGGGCAATGAGCAGTTCTTC. Amino acid sequence: CATSVSLGVGNEQFF.